This T cell receptor beta chain is drawn from a study of blood T cell repertoires in COVID-19. Study as a whole: Samples taken during acute and convalescent COVID-19 were collected in the United States, Italy and Spain. T cells, B-cell-depleted T cells, or PBMCs supplied cDNA or gDNA.

As processed by the authors: For nucleated cells, counts were estimated from reference gene primer amplification. The data were produced by immunoSEQ multiplex PCR, yet TCRdb's version contains in-frame clones alone and is incomplete. V, J and clone size are taken as reported in that table, and D and trimming were inferred from the DNA itself. Of some 150,000 clones listed, 80% to 90% are singletons. The CDR3 has 19 residues. The V segment lost 2 bases and the J segment 3 bases; nucleotides outside the gene matches: 13. Germline-derived CDR1 and CDR2 are SGHRS and YFSETQ. The specimen was peripheral blood. This TCR came from a man in his 60s with active or convalescent COVID-19. The genes are TRBV5-1 and TRBJ2-3; 12 bases are a match to TRBD1. The CDR3 nucleotides read TGCGCCAGCAGCTTACCAAAGTCCCGGGACAGGGGGCTAACAGATACGCAGTATTTT. Translating it yields CASSLPKSRDRGLTDTQYF. Filled out from reference TRBV5-1 and TRBJ2-3, the complete variable domain reads KAGVTQTPRYLIKTRGQQVTLSCSPISGHRSVSWYQQTPGQGLQFLFEYFSETQRNKGNFPGRFSGRQFSNSRSEMNVSTLELGDSALYLCASSLPKSRDRGLTDTQYFGPGTRLTVL.